The 26 T cell receptor beta chains below all came from one sample that was sequenced in a study of blood T cell repertoires in COVID-19. Only in-frame clones appear in the TCRdb table, and some are missing; sequencing was by immunoSEQ multiplex PCR. Found here are under 200,000 clones, 83% of them singletons; the top ten hold approximately 1.5%. Material for sequencing was peripheral blood. Source of these receptors: a human donor in a cohort sampled during active COVID-19.

The genes are TRBV12-3 or TRBV12-4 and TRBJ1-2; possibly TRBD1 for D (6 bases). Trimming cost V 2 bases and J 7 bases, with 8 bases left between them. CDR3 size: 12 residues. CDR3 nucleotide sequence: TGTGCCAGCAGTTTATCAGGGGCTGGCTACACCTTC. This sequence encodes CASSLSGAGYTF.

The chain combines TRBV16 with TRBJ2-3, with TRBD1 matching over 8 bases. V shed 5 bases, J shed 4 bases, and the junction held 2 bases outside the gene matches. Germline V gives CDR1 KGHSY, CDR2 FQNENV. CDR3 length equals 13 residues. This CDR3 is CASSGQGADTQYF. In nucleotides, the CDR3 is TGTGCCAGCAGCGGACAGGGAGCAGATACGCAGTATTTT.

V gene TRBV3-1 (or the pseudogene TRBV3-2) combines with J gene TRBJ1-2, with no clear D. CDR3 length equals 13 residues. Trimming took 4 bases from V and 8 from J, leaving 14 bases between them. The germline V gene has CDR1 LGHDT and CDR2 YNNKEL (reference sequence). CDR3 sequence reads: CASSPLPRRGYTF. CDR3 sequence (DNA): TGTGCCAGCAGCCCCCTCCCCAGGCGCGGCTACACCTTC.

As regards this clone: Other DNA sequences of this sample code for an identical CDR3. The CDR3: CAISGTSGPTDTQYF. The CDR3 bases are TGTGCCATCAGTGGGACTAGCGGCCCCACAGATACGCAGTATTTT. The rearrangement uses TRBV10-3 and TRBJ2-3, with 10 bases lining up with TRBD2. J was trimmed by 2 bases and V by 4 bases; bases with no gene match: 3. Germline V gene data show CDR1 as ENHRY and CDR2 as SYGVKD. The CDR3 length is 15 residues.

The V gene is TRBV19, the J gene TRBJ1-5, with D unresolved. The V and J ends lost 1 base and 0 bases respectively, with 10 bases between them. Germline V gene sequence: CDR1 LNHDA, CDR2 SQIVND (reference sequence). The CDR3 runs 16 residues. This CDR3 is CASSIVRGYSNQPQHF. As DNA, the CDR3 is TGTGCCAGTAGTATAGTTCGAGGTTATAGCAATCAGCCCCAGCATTTT. The whole variable domain, remainder taken from reference TRBV19 and TRBJ1-5, is DGGITQSPKYLFRKEGQNVTLSCEQNLNHDAMYWYRQDPGQGLRLIYYSQIVNDFQKGDIAEGYSVSREKKESFPLTVTSAQKNPTAFYLCASSIVRGYSNQPQHFGDGTRLSIL.

The chain uses TRBV12-3 or TRBV12-4 and TRBJ1-4, with a tentative D call TRBD1 (5 bases). This CDR3 has 13 residues. Deletions cut 4 bases from V and 7 bases from J, with 10 bases between. The CDR3 region has the DNA TGTGCCAGCAGTTCAGGAGGGGTTGAAAAACTGTTTTTT. Amino acid sequence: CASSSGGVEKLFF.

The rearrangement links TRBV5-6 to TRBJ1-4; D perhaps matches TRBD1 (6 bases). Trimming stripped 3 bases from V and 7 bases from J, with 16 bases between. The CDR3 has 15 amino acids. Germline V gene data show CDR1 as SGHDT and CDR2 as YYEEEE. The CDR3 nucleotides are TGTGCCAGCAGCTCCGCCGCGGGGGCGCTTGAAAAACTGTTTTTT. It codes for CASSSAAGALEKLFF.

With respect to this clone: A read error may account for a junction end that differs from germline. The gene calls are TRBV7-7 and TRBJ1-4; D might be TRBD1 (6 bases). Germline V gene data show CDR1 as SSHAT and CDR2 as FNYEAQ (reference sequence). The CDR3 is made up of 15 amino acids. The CDR3 here is CASTPGQGLNEKLFF. CDR3 nucleotides: TGTGCTAGCACCCCCGGGCAGGGGCTTAATGAAAAACTGTTTTTT. Variable domain in full (rest from reference TRBV7-7 and TRBJ1-4): GAGVSQSPRYKVTKRGQDVTLRCDPISSHATLYWYQQALGQGPEFLTYFNYEAQPDKSGLPSDRFSAERPEGSISTLTIQRTEQRDSAMYRCASTPGQGLNEKLFFGSGTQLSVL.

This clone occurred once. The chain couples TRBV6-5 to TRBJ1-1; perhaps TRBD1 as D (5 bases). The CDR3 length is 13 residues. Per the germline V gene, CDR1 is MNHEY and CDR2 is SVGAGI. The V end lost 2 bases, the J end lost 4 bases, and 8 bases lay between the germline ends. In nucleotides, the CDR3 is TGTGCCAGCAGTTACGGGGGAGGCACTGAAGCTTTCTTT. Protein sequence: CASSYGGGTEAFF.

The gene calls are TRBV9 and TRBJ1-1, with 10 bases identical to TRBD1. Germline CDR1 and CDR2: SGDLS and YYNGEE. V lost 3 bases and J lost 0; bases outside the gene matches: 5. CDR3 length: 16 residues. The CDR3 spells CASSADRGIMNTEAFF. The CDR3 nucleotides read TGTGCCAGCAGCGCGGACAGGGGGATCATGAACACTGAAGCTTTCTTT.

This chain joins TRBV6-1 and TRBJ2-1; 8 nucleotides agree with TRBD2. The junction had 10 bases not matched to a gene; V was cut back by 0 bases and J by 0 bases. The CDR3 contains 19 residues. Looked up from germline, CDR1 is MNHNS and CDR2 is SASEGT. The CDR3 region has the DNA TGTGCCAGCAGTGAAGCGTCGGTCGGCGGGAGGAGCTCCTACAATGAGCAGTTCTTC. Its protein product is CASSEASVGGRSSYNEQFF.

This clone came up once. V gene TRBV23-1 combines with J gene TRBJ2-7; 8 nucleotides agree with TRBD1. TRBV23-1 is noted as an ORF with a role that remains uncertain. Trimming at V came to 5 bases and at J to 7 bases, leaving 19 bases not matched to a gene. There are 17 residues in the CDR3. The CDR3 loop reads CASSKIGSGQGAREQYF. The CDR3 bases are TGCGCCAGCAGTAAAATAGGAAGCGGGCAGGGGGCGCGGGAGCAGTACTTC.

The chain recombines TRBV15 with TRBJ2-1, with D possibly matching TRBD2 (6 bases). Trimming pared 1 base from V and 1 base from J, leaving 11 bases between. Germline values: CDR1 LNHNV, CDR2 YYDKDF (reference sequence). This CDR3 spans 16 amino acids. CDR3 nucleotides: TGTGCCACCAGCAGAGGGGCAGGACTATCCTACAATGAGCAGTTCTTC. Amino acids: CATSRGAGLSYNEQFF.

V is TRBV12-3 or TRBV12-4 and J is TRBJ1-2; D unresolved. The ends were cut back, 6 bases at V and 1 base at J, with 3 bases in the middle. CDR3 length: 11 amino acids. The CDR3 region is CASSLNYGYTF. In DNA form, the CDR3 reads TGTGCCAGCAGCCTTAACTATGGCTACACCTTC.

This CDR3 reads CASRTGVGQPQHF. The CDR3, as DNA: TGTGCCAGTAGGACAGGGGTGGGCCAGCCCCAGCATTTT. This rearrangement joins TRBV10-3 to TRBJ1-5; 9 bases agree with TRBD1. V trimming: 10 bases; J trimming: 7 bases; junction bases outside the gene matches: 8. Germline values: CDR1 ENHRY, CDR2 SYGVKD. The CDR3 runs 13 residues.

This clone came up many times. This chain uses TRBV28 with TRBJ2-7, with 8 bases matching TRBD1. Trimming removed 7 bases from V and 2 bases from J; junction bases left unmatched: 10. CDR1 is MDHEN and CDR2 is SYDVKM in the germline V gene. This CDR3 has 15 amino acids. Here the CDR3 DNA reads TGTGCCAGCACCACTGGGGCCAGGGGGCCCTACGAGCAGTACTTC. Translated, it gives CASTTGARGPYEQYF.

The V gene is TRBV4-2, the J gene TRBJ1-2; no definite D call. The CDR3 is 14 amino acids. Trimming removed 4 bases at V and 0 bases at J, with 9 bases between. Germline values: CDR1 LGHNA, CDR2 YNFKEQ. Written as DNA, the CDR3 is TGTGCCAGCAGCCTAGGCGGGGCTAACTATGGCTACACCTTC. It is translated as CASSLGGANYGYTF.

V gene TRBV11-3 combines with J gene TRBJ2-1; the match to TRBD1 covers 10 bases. The germline V gene has CDR1 SGHNT and CDR2 YENEEA. Losses at the gene ends were 1 base for V and 6 bases for J; bases not matched to a gene: 3. The CDR3 contains 15 residues. CDR3 in amino acids: CASSLGTGGFNEQFF. The CDR3 bases are TGTGCCAGCAGCTTAGGGACAGGGGGGTTCAATGAGCAGTTCTTC.

This rearrangement joins TRBV25-1 to TRBJ2-7; D might be TRBD1 (6 bases). Trimming removed 6 bases from V and 2 bases from J, with 8 bases in between. Germline CDR1 reads MGHDK; CDR2 reads SYGVNS. The CDR3 runs 12 residues. CDR3 nucleotide sequence: TGTGCCAGCAGCCGGGACACCTACGAGCAGTACTTC. Residues: CASSRDTYEQYF.

The chain recombines TRBV5-1 with TRBJ2-1; 13 bases align to TRBD2. The germline gives CDR1 SGHRS, CDR2 YFSETQ. The length of the CDR3 is 19 residues. V gave up 0 bases and J gave up 1 base; unmatched junction bases: 7. The CDR3 DNA follows: TGCGCCAGCAGCTTGGTGGCCCGACTAGCGGGAGGATCCTACAATGAGCAGTTCTTC. This sequence encodes CASSLVARLAGGSYNEQFF.

This chain joins TRBV28 and TRBJ1-2; maybe TRBD1 (5 bases). This CDR3 spans 12 amino acids. V gave up 3 bases and J gave up 7 bases, with 9 bases separating them. In germline, CDR1 is MDHEN, CDR2 SYDVKM. CDR3 loop: CASSFGGFGYTF. The CDR3 DNA is TGTGCCAGCAGTTTTGGGGGGTTTGGCTACACCTTC.

This chain connects TRBV19 to TRBJ2-3; D not resolved. Germline CDR1 LNHDA, CDR2 SQIVND (reference sequence). Trimming shortened V by 6 bases and J by 3 bases, and 4 bases separated the two germline ends. The CDR3 runs to 11 residues. CDR3 in DNA: TGTGCCAGTAGCTTTACAGATACGCAGTATTTT. Translating gives CASSFTDTQYF.

The rearrangement joins TRBV10-2 to TRBJ1-1, with 8 bases aligning to TRBD1. V was pared by 10 bases and J by 7 bases, with 11 bases of the junction left unmatched. Germline V gene data show CDR1 as WSHSY and CDR2 as SAAADI. The CDR3 contains 13 residues. The CDR3 nucleotides are TGCGCCACCAAAACAGGGGGGGCGGGTGAAGCTTTCTTT. The encoded protein is CATKTGGAGEAFF.

The V gene is TRBV4-1, the J gene TRBJ2-2; TRBD2 matches 12 bases. This CDR3 contains 15 residues. J lost 11 bases, V lost 1 base, and 5 bases had no gene match. Germline V CDR1 and CDR2: MGHRA, YSYEKL. This CDR3 reads CASSQGLAGGPELFF. The CDR3 DNA follows: TGCGCCAGCAGCCAAGGGCTAGCGGGGGGGCCTGAGCTGTTTTTT.

The chain joins TRBV21-1 to TRBJ2-7; TRBD1, the table's D call, lacks a check against the DNA. TRBV21-1 is shown as a pseudogene. The CDR3 is 14 residues long. The CDR3 loop reads CASSRRQVNYEQYF. The CDR3 DNA follows: TGTGCCAGCAGCAGGCGACAGGTGAACTACGAGCAGTACTTC.

The rearrangement uses TRBV23-1 and TRBJ2-1, with D maybe TRBD1 (5 bases). TRBV23-1 qualifies as an ORF whose function is uncertain. The germline V and J ends were trimmed by 1 base and 1 base, with 17 bases remaining between them. The CDR3 is 18 amino acids. The CDR3 here is CASSQLPAWQGSYNEQFF. The CDR3 DNA sequence: TGCGCCAGCAGTCAATTGCCGGCCTGGCAGGGATCCTACAATGAGCAGTTCTTC.